This record concerns one T cell receptor beta chain sequence. Its antigen is currently unknown. The data originate from a study of cytomegalovirus exposure and HLA in healthy donors. The wider study: Researchers previously reported finding 100 million or so unique TCR beta sequences from some 180 million T cells. Study-level results: Most TCR beta V segments were productive about 90% or about 30% of the time in an earlier analysis. Later analysis suggested most CMV-associated TCR beta chains were HLA-restricted. The study put under 200 TCR beta chains on its list as cytomegalovirus-associated.

PCR involved 60 Vbeta and 13 Jbeta primers. This table comes from immunoSEQ multiplex PCR, and its TCRdb copy is limited to in-frame clones, with some not included. Altogether about 110,000 clones are present, 81% being singletons, with the ten largest covering under 2.5%. Germline V gene data show CDR1 as MNHEY and CDR2 as SVGAGI. The length of the CDR3 is 13 residues. Trimming pared 2 bases from V and 5 bases from J, leaving 9 bases between. The sequenced sample consisted of PBMCs. The TCR sequence derives from a woman in her 30s in good health and CMV-seronegative. The J gene is TRBJ2-5, the V gene TRBV6-5; D may be TRBD1 (5 bases). The CDR3 sequence: CASSYGAFETQYF. CDR3 nucleotide sequence: TGTGCCAGCAGTTACGGGGCTTTCGAGACCCAGTACTTC.